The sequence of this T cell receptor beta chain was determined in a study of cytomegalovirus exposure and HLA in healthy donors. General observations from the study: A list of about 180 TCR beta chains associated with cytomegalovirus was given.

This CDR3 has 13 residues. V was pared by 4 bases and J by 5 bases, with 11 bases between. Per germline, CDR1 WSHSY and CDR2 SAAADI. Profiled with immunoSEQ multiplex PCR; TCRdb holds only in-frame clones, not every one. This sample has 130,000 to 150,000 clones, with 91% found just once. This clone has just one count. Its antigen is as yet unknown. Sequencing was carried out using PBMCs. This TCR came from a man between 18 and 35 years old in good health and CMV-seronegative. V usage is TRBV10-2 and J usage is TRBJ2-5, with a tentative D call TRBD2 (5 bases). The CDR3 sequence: CASSVSGGETQYF. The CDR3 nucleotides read TGCGCCAGCAGTGTGAGTGGCGGGGAGACCCAGTACTTC.